This T cell receptor (beta chain) was found in a study of blood T cell repertoires in COVID-19 (TCRdb year 2020). In terms of the full investigation: Samples covering the acute and convalescent phases of COVID-19 were provided by collaborators in the United States, Italy and Spain. A freely available public database, intended as a resource for researchers studying the immune response to SARS-CoV-2, is where the repertoires were released. Where HLA class I and class II types were available, the types were taken from metadata supplied by the sample provider, not from assay-based typing. Nearly every sample came with metadata listing a de-identified subject ID, COVID-19 status, age in years and sex. Samples were obtained from the ongoing ImmuneRACE study (first 160 participants) and from some 1,200 subjects provided by 6 global collaborators. Subjects who had been exposed to COVID-19, were actively infected with it, or had recovered from it provided the deeply sampled blood TCRbeta repertoires that made up the dataset. The material from the prospective study consisted of cDNA or gDNA derived from T cells, B-cell-depleted T cells, or PBMCs. Results the study describes overall, beyond this receptor: How much clinical and demographic metadata was included differed by source and by participant, and the metadata was provided uncurated.

The immunoSEQ Assay, a bias-controlled multiplex PCR, was used to amplify TCRbeta CDR3 regions from genomic DNA. On the authors' methods: The number of nucleated cells in each sample was estimated from the amplification of reference gene primers within the assay. To quantify the absolute abundance of each unique TCRbeta CDR3 rearrangement, sequence reads were collapsed and filtered. For each sample, productive Simpson clonality was calculated as the square root of Simpson's diversity index over productive rearrangements. TCRdb's version of the immuneACCESS table is confined to in-frame rearrangements and falls short of the full clone set. An unresolved V gene accounts for under half of the shortfall where checked; the remainder is of unknown origin. From that table come the V and J calls and clone size; the DNA was used to work out D and trimming. In all, the sample holds fewer than 90,000 clones, and around 75% of those were seen once. The ten largest make up about 4% of the sample.

Notes on this clone: No antigen is known for it. No much larger clonotype is one base removed from it; base qualities were not supplied.

From the cysteine through the phenylalanine, the CDR3 covers 15 amino acids. Only CDR3 DNA remains: 45 bases, in frame from the first base. Cut back by 6 bases and 0 bases, the V and J ends lie 9 bases apart. As encoded in the germline V gene, CDR1 is ENHRY while CDR2 is SYGVKD. Each collaborating institution followed its own protocols to collect whole blood in K2EDTA tubes. Collaborator samples were shipped for TCRbeta analysis as frozen whole blood, isolated PBMCs, or DNA extracted from either sample type. Sequenced sample: peripheral blood. This receptor was obtained from a woman aged 45-60 years with acute or convalescent COVID-19. This sequence uses TRBV10-3 and TRBJ1-6, and the D gene may be TRBD1, 5 bases matching. In nucleotide form, the sequence is TGTGCCATCAGGGGGGGTAGCTCCTATAATTCACCCCTCCACTTT. Its coded protein is CAIRGGSSYNSPLHF.